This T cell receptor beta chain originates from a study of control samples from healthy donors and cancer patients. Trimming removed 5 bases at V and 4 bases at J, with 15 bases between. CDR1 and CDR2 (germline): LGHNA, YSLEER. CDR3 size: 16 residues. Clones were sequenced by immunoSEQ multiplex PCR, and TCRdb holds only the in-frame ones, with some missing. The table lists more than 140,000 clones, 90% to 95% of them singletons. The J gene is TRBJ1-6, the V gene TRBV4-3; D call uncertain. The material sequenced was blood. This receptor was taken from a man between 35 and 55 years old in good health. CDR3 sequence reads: CASSEGRMAYNSPLHF. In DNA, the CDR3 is TGCGCCAGCAGCGAGGGCAGGATGGCGTATAATTCACCCCTCCACTTT.